This record covers a single TCR beta chain. The data are from a study of cytomegalovirus exposure and HLA in healthy donors. The PCR had 60 Vbeta and 13 Jbeta primers. Sequenced by immunoSEQ multiplex PCR; TCRdb stores in-frame clones only, minus some. The sample holds roughly 20,000 clones, around 73% seen once. Sequencing input: PBMCs. This clonotype was sampled from a man aged 55-75 years in good health and CMV-seronegative.

CDR3 residues: CASSLVPAGGSYEQYF. DNA of the CDR3: TGTGCCAGCAGCTTAGTCCCAGCGGGCGGCTCCTACGAGCAGTACTTC. The chain uses TRBV7-2 and TRBJ2-7, with D possibly being TRBD2 (6 bases). This CDR3 spans 16 amino acids. V was cut by 1 base and J by 0 bases, with 13 bases left in between. The germline V gene has CDR1 SGHTA and CDR2 FQGNSA.